This T cell receptor (beta chain) was recovered during a study of blood T cells in healthy people across ages. In the case of this clonotype: As yet, its antigen is unknown.

Combining a sample-barcoded 5' primer with a J-beta primer mix, a second PCR ran for roughly 7 to 12 cycles. A single record per CDR3 protein comes from TCRdb applying MiXCR to the 5' RACE reads. The table records approximately 1.5 million distinct CDR3 sequences, about 45% of them present only once. Overall study results and limits: When set beside aged donors, long-lived donors presented more naive CD4+ cells and higher diversity. In older individuals, TCR beta diversity per million T cells was lower, falling roughly linearly with age.

Germline V gene data show CDR1 as LNHDA and CDR2 as SQIVND (reference sequence). Trimming cost V 7 bases and J 5 bases, with 7 bases left between them. The length of the CDR3 is 11 residues. Sequenced: blood. This TCR derives from a woman aged 18 to 35 in good health. The chain uses TRBV19 and TRBJ2-3, with no clear D. CDR3 nucleotide sequence: TGTGCCAGTAAACTTGGAGATACGCAGTATTTT. This sequence encodes CASKLGDTQYF.